The clone carrying this TCR beta chain was seen at least ten times. The CDR3 covers 14 residues. The V end was cut by 3 bases, the J end by 7 bases, with 12 bases between. Germline lookup yields CDR1 LNHNV and CDR2 YYDKDF (reference sequence). Construction of the TCRbeta library involved unique molecular identifiers. TCRdb called the PCR reads again in MiXCR, with one record for every CDR3 protein. The sample holds around 93,000 distinct CDR3 sequences, approximately 8.4% seen once. These data belong to a study of T-cell reconstitution after alpha-beta-depleted transplantation in children. The chain has TRBV15 and TRBJ1-4, with D tentatively TRBD1 (6 bases). The origin of this receptor is a human donor who donated a stem cell graft to a child with congenital amegakaryocytic thrombocytopenia. Sequencing was performed on PBMCs from the stem cell graft donor, taken from the stem cell graft. DNA for the CDR3: TGTGCCACCAGCAGCAGGGGAGGGGGTGAAAAACTGTTTTTT. As protein: CATSSRGGGEKLFF.